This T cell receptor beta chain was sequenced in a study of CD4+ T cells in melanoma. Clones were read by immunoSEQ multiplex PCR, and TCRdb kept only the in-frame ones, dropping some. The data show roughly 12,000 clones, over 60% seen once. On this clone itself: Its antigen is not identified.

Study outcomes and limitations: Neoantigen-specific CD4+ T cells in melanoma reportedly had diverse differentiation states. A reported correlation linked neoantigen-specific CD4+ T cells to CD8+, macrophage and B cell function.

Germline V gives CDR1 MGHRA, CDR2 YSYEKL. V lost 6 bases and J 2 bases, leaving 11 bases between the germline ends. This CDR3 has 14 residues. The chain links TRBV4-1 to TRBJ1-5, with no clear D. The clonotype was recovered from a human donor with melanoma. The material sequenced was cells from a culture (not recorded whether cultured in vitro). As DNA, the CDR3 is TGCGCCAGCAGTCTCGGGTGGGGCAATCAGCCCCAGCATTTT. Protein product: CASSLGWGNQPQHF.